This T cell receptor beta chain was found in a study of immune reconstitution after stem cell transplant in scleroderma (dated by TCRdb to 2017 to 2019). Deletion took 10 bases off V and 4 bases off J, with a span of 16 bases between the germline ends. From its cysteine to its phenylalanine, the CDR3 spans 13 amino acids. Here the CDR3 DNA is all that survives: 39 bases in frame from base 1. The germline V gene gives CDR1 as MNHNS and CDR2 as SASEGT. Note on this clonotype: Its cognate antigen has yet to be identified. There are no base qualities to consult, and no much larger clone falls within one base.

The method was RT-PCR. TCRdb lists the instrument as Illumina MiSeq. TCRdb reworked the public reads: Q25 trimming with fastp, MiXCR clone assembly, productive beta chains retained. Rows matching on CDR3 protein sequence are summarized as one entry with the most common DNA and genes. In this sample the table shows more than 4,500 distinct CDR3 sequences, less than 8.5% of which occur a single time. Around 4.2% of the sample lies in the top ten. The V gene is TRBV6-1 and the J gene is TRBJ2-5; the D segment could be TRBD2, given 6 matching bases. The specimen was taken before or after autologous hematopoietic stem cell transplantation (not recorded which). The origin of this receptor is a male donor with systemic sclerosis. The CDR3 is CATGSLAGETQYF. The nucleotide sequence is given as TGTGCCACCGGGAGTTTGGCGGGAGAGACCCAGTACTTC.